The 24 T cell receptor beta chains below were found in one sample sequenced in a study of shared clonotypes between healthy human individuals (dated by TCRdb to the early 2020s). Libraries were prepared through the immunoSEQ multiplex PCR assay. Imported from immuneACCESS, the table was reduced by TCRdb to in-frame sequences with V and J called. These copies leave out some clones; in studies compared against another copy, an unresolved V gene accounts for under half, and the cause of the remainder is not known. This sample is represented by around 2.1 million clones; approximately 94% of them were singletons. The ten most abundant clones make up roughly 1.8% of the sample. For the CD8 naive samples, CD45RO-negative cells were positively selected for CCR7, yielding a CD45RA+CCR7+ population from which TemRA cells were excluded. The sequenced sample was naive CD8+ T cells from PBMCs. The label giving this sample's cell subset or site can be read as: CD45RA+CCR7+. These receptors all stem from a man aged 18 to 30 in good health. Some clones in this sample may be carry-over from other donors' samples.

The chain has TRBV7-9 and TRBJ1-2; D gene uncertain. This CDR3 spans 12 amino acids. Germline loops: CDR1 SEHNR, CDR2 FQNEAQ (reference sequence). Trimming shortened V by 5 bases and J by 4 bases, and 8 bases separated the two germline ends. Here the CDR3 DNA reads TGTGCCAGCAGCGAGCAGATCTATGGCTACACCTTC. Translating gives CASSEQIYGYTF. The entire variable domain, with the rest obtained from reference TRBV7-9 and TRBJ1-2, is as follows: DTGVSQNPRHKITKRGQNVTFRCDPISEHNRLYWYRQTLGQGPEFLTYFQNEAQLEKSRLLSDRFSAERPKGSFSTLEIQRTEQGDSAMYLCASSEQIYGYTFGSGTRLTVV.

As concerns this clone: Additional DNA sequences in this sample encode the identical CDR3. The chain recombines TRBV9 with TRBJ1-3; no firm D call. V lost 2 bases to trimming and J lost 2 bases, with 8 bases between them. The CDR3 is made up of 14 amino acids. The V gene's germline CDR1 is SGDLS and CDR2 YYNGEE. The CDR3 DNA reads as TGTGCCAGCAGCGTGGGAGGCACTGGAAACACCATATATTTT. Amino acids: CASSVGGTGNTIYF.

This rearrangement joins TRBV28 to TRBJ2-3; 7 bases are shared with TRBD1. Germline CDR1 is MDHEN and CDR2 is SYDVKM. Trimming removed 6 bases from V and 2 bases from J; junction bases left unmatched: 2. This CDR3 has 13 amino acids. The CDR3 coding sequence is TGTGCCAGCAGCGGGACAGCCACAGATACGCAGTATTTT. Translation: CASSGTATDTQYF.

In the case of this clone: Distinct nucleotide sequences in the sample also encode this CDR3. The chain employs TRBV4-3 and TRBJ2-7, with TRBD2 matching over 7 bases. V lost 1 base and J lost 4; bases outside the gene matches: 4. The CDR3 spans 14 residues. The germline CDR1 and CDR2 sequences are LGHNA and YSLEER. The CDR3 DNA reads TGCGCCAGCAGCCAAGGTCTAGCGGATTACGAGCAGTACTTC. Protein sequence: CASSQGLADYEQYF.

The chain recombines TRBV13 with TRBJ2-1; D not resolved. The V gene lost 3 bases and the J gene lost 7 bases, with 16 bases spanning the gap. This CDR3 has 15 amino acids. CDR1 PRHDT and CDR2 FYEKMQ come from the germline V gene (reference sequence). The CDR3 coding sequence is TGTGCCAGCAGCTTTGCCCCTCCGGCGAGGAATGAGCAGTTCTTC. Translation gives CASSFAPPARNEQFF.

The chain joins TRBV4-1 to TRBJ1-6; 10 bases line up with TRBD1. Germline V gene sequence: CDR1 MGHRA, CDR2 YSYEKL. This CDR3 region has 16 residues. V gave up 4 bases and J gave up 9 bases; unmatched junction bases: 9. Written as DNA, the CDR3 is TGCGCCAGCAGCCCCTTCGGGCGGGACAGGGGTTCACCCCTCCACTTT. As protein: CASSPFGRDRGSPLHF.

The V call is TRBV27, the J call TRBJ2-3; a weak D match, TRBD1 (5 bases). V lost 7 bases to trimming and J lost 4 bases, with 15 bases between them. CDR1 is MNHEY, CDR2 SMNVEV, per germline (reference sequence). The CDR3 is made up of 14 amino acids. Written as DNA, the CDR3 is TGTGCCAGCACGTTTACGGCAGGGTCAGATACGCAGTATTTT. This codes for CASTFTAGSDTQYF.

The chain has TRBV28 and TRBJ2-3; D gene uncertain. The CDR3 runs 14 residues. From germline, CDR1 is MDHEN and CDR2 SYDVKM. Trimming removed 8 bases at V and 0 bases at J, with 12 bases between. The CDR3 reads CASGYFRSTDTQYF. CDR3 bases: TGTGCCAGCGGCTACTTTAGGAGCACAGATACGCAGTATTTT.

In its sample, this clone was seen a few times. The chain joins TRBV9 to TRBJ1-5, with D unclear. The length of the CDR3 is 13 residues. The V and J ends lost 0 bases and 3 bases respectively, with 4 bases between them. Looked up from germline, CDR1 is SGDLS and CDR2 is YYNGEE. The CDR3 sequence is CASSVGDNQPQHF. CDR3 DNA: TGTGCCAGCAGCGTAGGGGACAATCAGCCCCAGCATTTT.

For the CDR3, the DNA is TGTGCCAGCAGCCACGAGACTAGCGGACACGGGGAGCTGTTTTTT. Its translation is CASSHETSGHGELFF. The chain has TRBV9 and TRBJ2-2, with 9 bases fitting TRBD2. Losses at the gene ends were 4 bases for V and 7 bases for J; bases not matched to a gene: 8. This CDR3 has 15 amino acids. Germline V gene lookup returns CDR1 SGDLS and CDR2 YYNGEE.

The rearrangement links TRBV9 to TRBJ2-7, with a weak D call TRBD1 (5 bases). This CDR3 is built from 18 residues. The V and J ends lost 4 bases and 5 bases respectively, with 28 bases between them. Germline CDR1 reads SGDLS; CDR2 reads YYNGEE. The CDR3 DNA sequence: TGTGCCAGCAGCTCATCGAGTTCATCAGGGTCCCCTTTCCACGAGCAGTACTTC. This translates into CASSSSSSSGSPFHEQYF.

The CDR3 DNA sequence: TGTGCCAGCAGCCAAGAGGGGCTGTACACTGAAGCTTTCTTT. It yields the protein CASSQEGLYTEAFF. The chain combines TRBV14 with TRBJ1-1; D might be TRBD1 (5 bases). With 0 bases removed from V and 3 bases from J, the gap between germline ends came to 8 bases. Germline loops: CDR1 SGHDN, CDR2 FVKESK. The CDR3 loop spans 14 amino acids. The full variable domain, its missing parts supplied by reference TRBV14 and TRBJ1-1, is EAGVTQFPSHSVIEKGQTVTLRCDPISGHDNLYWYRRVMGKEIKFLLHFVKESKQDESGMPNNRFLAERTGGTYSTLKVQPAELEDSGVYFCASSQEGLYTEAFFGQGTRLTVV.

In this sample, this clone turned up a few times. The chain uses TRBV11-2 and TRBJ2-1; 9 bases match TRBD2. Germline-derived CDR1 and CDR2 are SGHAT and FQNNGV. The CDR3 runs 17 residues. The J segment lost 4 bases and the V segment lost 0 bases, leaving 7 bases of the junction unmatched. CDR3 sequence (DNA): TGTGCCAGCAGCTTAGATTTGGGACTAGCTGAATACAATGAGCAGTTCTTC. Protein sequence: CASSLDLGLAEYNEQFF.

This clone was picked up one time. CDR3 nucleotide sequence: TGTGCCAGCAGCCAAACCAGCGGGAGGGTCGGGGAGCTGTTTTTT. As protein: CASSQTSGRVGELFF. The J gene is TRBJ2-2, the V gene TRBV9; 10 bases map to TRBD2. The CDR3 covers 15 residues. The junction had 7 bases not matched to a gene; V was cut back by 4 bases and J by 7 bases. Germline V gives CDR1 SGDLS, CDR2 YYNGEE.

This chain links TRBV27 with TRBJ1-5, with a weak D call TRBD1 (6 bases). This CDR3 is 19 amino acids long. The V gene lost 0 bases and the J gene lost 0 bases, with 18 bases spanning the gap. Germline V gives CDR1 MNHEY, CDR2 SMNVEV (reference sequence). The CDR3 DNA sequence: TGTGCCAGCAGTTTATCACCTCGGACAGCCCTTTATAGCAATCAGCCCCAGCATTTT. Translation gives CASSLSPRTALYSNQPQHF.

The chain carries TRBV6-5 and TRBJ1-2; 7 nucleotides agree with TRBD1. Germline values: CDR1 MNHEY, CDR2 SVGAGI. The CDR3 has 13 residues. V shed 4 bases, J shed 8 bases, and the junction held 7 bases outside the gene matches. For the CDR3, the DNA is TGTGCCAGCAGTTGGGGGACAGTAGAAGGCTACACCTTC. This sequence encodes CASSWGTVEGYTF.

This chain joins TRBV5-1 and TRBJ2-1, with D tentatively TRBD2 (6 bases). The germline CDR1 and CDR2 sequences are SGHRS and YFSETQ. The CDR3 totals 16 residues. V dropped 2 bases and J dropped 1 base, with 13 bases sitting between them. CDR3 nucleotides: TGCGCCAGCAGCTTTAGTCGGGAGATATCCTACAATGAGCAGTTCTTC. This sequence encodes CASSFSREISYNEQFF.

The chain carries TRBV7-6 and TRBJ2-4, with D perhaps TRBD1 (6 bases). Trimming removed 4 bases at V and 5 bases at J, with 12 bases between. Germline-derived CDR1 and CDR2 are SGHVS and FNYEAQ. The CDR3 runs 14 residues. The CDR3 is CASSYGRGENIQYF. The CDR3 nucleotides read TGTGCCAGCAGCTATGGCAGGGGCGAAAACATTCAGTACTTC.

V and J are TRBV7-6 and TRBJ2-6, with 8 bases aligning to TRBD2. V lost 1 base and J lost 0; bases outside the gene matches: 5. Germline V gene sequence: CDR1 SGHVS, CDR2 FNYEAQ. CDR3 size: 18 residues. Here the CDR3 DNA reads TGTGCCAGCAGCTTAGTTAGCGGGGTGCCCTCTGGGGCCAACGTCCTGACTTTC. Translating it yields CASSLVSGVPSGANVLTF.

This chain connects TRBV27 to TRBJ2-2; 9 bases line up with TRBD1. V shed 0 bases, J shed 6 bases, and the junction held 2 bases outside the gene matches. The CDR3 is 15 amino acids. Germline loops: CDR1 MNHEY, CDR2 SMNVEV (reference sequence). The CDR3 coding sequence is TGTGCCAGCAGTTTATCGGACAGGGGCTCCGGGGAGCTGTTTTTT. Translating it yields CASSLSDRGSGELFF.

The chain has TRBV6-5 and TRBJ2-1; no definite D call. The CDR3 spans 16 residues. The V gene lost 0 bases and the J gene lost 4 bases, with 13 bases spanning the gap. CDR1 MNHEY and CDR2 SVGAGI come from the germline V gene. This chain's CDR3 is CASSYSTGLIYNEQFF. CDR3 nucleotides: TGTGCCAGCAGTTACTCTACCGGGCTAATATACAATGAGCAGTTCTTC.

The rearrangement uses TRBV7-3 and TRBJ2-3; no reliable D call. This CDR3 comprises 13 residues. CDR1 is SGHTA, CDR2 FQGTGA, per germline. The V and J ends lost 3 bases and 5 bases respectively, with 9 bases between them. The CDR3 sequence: CASSLGLKDTQYF. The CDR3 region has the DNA TGTGCCAGCAGCTTGGGTTTAAAAGATACGCAGTATTTT.

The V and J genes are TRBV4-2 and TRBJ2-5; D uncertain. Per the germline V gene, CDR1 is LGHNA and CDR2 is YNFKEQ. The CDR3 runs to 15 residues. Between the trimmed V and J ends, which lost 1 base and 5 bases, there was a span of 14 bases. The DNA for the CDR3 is TGTGCCAGCAGCCAAGGGTCAGCCCTGGGGGAGACCCAGTACTTC. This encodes CASSQGSALGETQYF.

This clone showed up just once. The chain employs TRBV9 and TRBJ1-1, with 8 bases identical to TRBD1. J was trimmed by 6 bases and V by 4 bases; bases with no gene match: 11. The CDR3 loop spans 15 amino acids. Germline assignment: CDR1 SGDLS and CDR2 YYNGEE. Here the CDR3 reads CASSPAGGGQPEAFF. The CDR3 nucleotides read TGTGCCAGCAGCCCGGCAGGGGGCGGGCAGCCTGAAGCTTTCTTT.